This T cell receptor (beta chain) was sequenced during a study of blood T cell repertoires in COVID-19. Study-level background: T cells, B-cell-depleted T cells, or PBMCs supplied cDNA or gDNA.

Original processing methods: Reference gene primers were amplified, and this amplification served to estimate nucleated cell counts. The data were produced by immunoSEQ multiplex PCR, yet TCRdb's version contains in-frame clones alone and is incomplete. V, J and clone size are taken as reported in that table, and D and trimming were inferred from the DNA itself. The table records about 99,000 clones, roughly 84% of them present only once. V gave up 2 bases and J gave up 2 bases; unmatched junction bases: 11. Germline V gene data show CDR1 as LGHNA and CDR2 as YSLEER. The CDR3 is 17 amino acids. The source of this sequence is a man in his sixties or seventies with active or convalescent COVID-19. The chain uses TRBV4-3 and TRBJ2-7, with TRBD1 identical over 8 bases. The sample consisted of peripheral blood. The CDR3 DNA reads as TGCGCCAGCAGCCAAAGCGTTGCGGACAGGGACGCCTACGAGCAGTACTTC. This codes for CASSQSVADRDAYEQYF.